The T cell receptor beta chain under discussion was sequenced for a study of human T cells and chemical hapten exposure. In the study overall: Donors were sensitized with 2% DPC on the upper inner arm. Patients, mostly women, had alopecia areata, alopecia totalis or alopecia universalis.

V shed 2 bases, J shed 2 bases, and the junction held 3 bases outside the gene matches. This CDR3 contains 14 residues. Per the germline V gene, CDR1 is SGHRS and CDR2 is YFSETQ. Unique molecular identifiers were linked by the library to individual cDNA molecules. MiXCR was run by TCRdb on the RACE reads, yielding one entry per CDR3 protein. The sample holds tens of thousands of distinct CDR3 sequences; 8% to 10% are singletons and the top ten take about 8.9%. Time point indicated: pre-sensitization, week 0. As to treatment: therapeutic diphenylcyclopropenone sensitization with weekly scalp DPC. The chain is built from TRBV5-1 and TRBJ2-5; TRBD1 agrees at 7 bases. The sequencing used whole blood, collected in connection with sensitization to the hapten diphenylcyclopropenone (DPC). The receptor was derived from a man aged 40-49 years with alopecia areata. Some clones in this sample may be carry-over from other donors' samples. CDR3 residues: CASSFGRGQETQYF. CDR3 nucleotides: TGCGCCAGCAGCTTTGGCAGGGGGCAAGAGACCCAGTACTTC.